Below are 3 T cell receptor beta chains sequenced from a single sample in a study of T cell changes during pregnancy in multiple sclerosis. Repertoires were generated with immunoSEQ multiplex PCR, while TCRdb's copy carries only in-frame clones and drops some. The sample records 70,000 to 95,000 clones, 85% to 95% being singletons. The specimen comprised peripheral blood, sampled in the first trimester of pregnancy. All receptors derive from a female donor with multiple sclerosis, enrolled in a pregnancy study.

The chain couples TRBV4-2 to TRBJ1-3; 11 nucleotides match TRBD1. Germline CDR1 and CDR2: LGHNA and YNFKEQ. J was trimmed by 0 bases and V by 4 bases; bases with no gene match: 8. This CDR3 contains 18 residues. The CDR3 sequence: CASSPRMGQGVSGNTIYF. The CDR3 DNA reads as TGTGCCAGCAGCCCCCGGATGGGACAGGGGGTCTCTGGAAACACCATATATTTT.

The rearrangement links TRBV19 to TRBJ1-1; TRBD1 agrees at 9 bases. This CDR3 has 14 residues. Per germline, CDR1 LNHDA and CDR2 SQIVND (reference sequence). J lost 4 bases, V lost 5 bases, and 5 bases had no gene match. The DNA of the CDR3 is TGTGCCAGTAGTCTACAGGGGGCTGGCACTGAAGCTTTCTTT. It is translated as CASSLQGAGTEAFF.

This clone was recorded only once. The genes are TRBV4-2 and TRBJ1-5; 7 bases fit TRBD1. This CDR3 comprises 14 residues. Germline V CDR1 and CDR2: LGHNA, YNFKEQ. V lost 5 bases, J lost 5 bases, and 6 bases stayed unmatched. Here the CDR3 reads CASSVGQRDQPQHF. CDR3 DNA sequence: TGTGCCAGCAGCGTGGGACAGAGAGATCAGCCCCAGCATTTT.